The source of this T cell receptor beta chain is a study of T cells in localized non-small cell lung cancer. Study-level results: Tumor showed lower T cell clonality than uninvolved adjacent lung, where it was highest. Adjacent lung was found to contain a median about 60 of the top 100 tumor clones.

This clone was picked up one time. Its antigen remains unknown. Produced via immunoSEQ multiplex PCR; TCRdb's table is partial and in-frame only. The sample comprises more than 35,000 clones, approximately 94% of which are singletons, and roughly 6.9% rests with the top ten. Trimming took 2 bases from V and 5 from J, leaving 12 bases between them. CDR3 length equals 14 residues. Per germline, CDR1 MGHRA and CDR2 YSYEKL. The V and J genes are TRBV4-1 and TRBJ1-1; no definite D call. The input for sequencing was peripheral blood, taken before any cancer treatment. This sequence was found in a female donor older than 55 with stage I lung adenocarcinoma. CDR3 DNA sequence: TGCGCCAGCAGCCAACTTCTCAAGAGGACTGAAGCTTTCTTT. This codes for CASSQLLKRTEAFF.